This T cell receptor beta chain comes out of a study of blood T cell repertoires in COVID-19. Overall study context: From the United States, Italy and Spain came samples of acute and convalescent COVID-19. The analysed material was cDNA or gDNA that came from T cells, B-cell-depleted T cells, or PBMCs.

Per the authors' pipeline: Reference gene primer amplification yielded estimated nucleated cell counts. Sequencing was performed with immunoSEQ multiplex PCR; in TCRdb, only in-frame clones are kept and a portion is missing. V, J and clone size were drawn from that table, and D and trimming were deduced from the DNA. The table lists some 130,000 clones, around 78% of them singletons. The CDR3 spans 17 residues. Per germline, CDR1 SGHVS and CDR2 FNYEAQ. Trimming took 3 bases from V and 0 from J; bases not matched to a gene: 4. The TCR originated in a human donor in a cohort sampled during active COVID-19. The sequenced sample consisted of peripheral blood. The gene calls are TRBV7-6 and TRBJ2-6; 8 bases are shared with TRBD2. CDR3 protein: CASSLASGPSGANVLTF. CDR3 nucleotides: TGTGCCAGCAGCTTGGCTAGCGGGCCCTCTGGGGCCAACGTCCTGACTTTC.